This is a list of T cell receptor beta chains from one sample in a study of monozygotic twins with cystic fibrosis. Assay used: immunoSEQ multiplex PCR; TCRdb lists only in-frame clones, some missing. The sample yields approximately 17,000 clones, around 97% seen once. The sequencing input was blood. The receptors come from a girl aged 2 to 10 with cystic fibrosis. The CDR3 runs from the conserved cysteine through the conserved F or W. Fields, in order: clone size, V gene, J gene, D gene, CDR3 DNA, CDR3 protein. A D gene is named only where the DNA matches it firmly. Size tells how often a clone was seen (once, few, many) or the class of an expanded clone, and some rows leave it out.

size: NA; V: TRBV7-2; J: TRBJ1-2; D: NA; DNA: TGTGCCAGCAGCTTAGGGACTAACTATGGCTACACCTTC; CDR3: CASSLGTNYGYTF
size: NA; V: TRBV11-2; J: TRBJ1-6; D: NA; DNA: TGTGCCAGCAGCACAGTCCCTAATCCCTCCTATAATTCACCCCTCCACTTT; CDR3: CASSTVPNPSYNSPLHF
size: NA; V: TRBV7-2; J: TRBJ1-5; D: TRBD1; DNA: TGTGCCAGCAGCATAAGCGCAGGGGGTTTTCAGCCCCAGCATTTT; CDR3: CASSISAGGFQPQHF
size: NA; V: TRBV5-6; J: TRBJ2-2; D: NA; DNA: TGTGCCAGCAGCCCCCGGGACGGGGTTGGCGGGGAGCTGTTTTTT; CDR3: CASSPRDGVGGELFF
size: NA; V: TRBV5-4; J: TRBJ2-7; D: NA; DNA: TGTGCCAGCAGCCCCGGGCGGAACTACGAGCAGTACTTC; CDR3: CASSPGRNYEQYF
size: NA; V: TRBV5-6; J: TRBJ2-7; D: NA; DNA: TGTGCCAGCAGCCCCAGGGGATACGAGCAGTACTTC; CDR3: CASSPRGYEQYF
size: once; V: TRBV25-1; J: TRBJ1-4; D: NA; DNA: TGTGCCAGCAGTGAATGGGAGGAGTACGAAAAACTGTTTTTT; CDR3: CASSEWEEYEKLFF
size: NA; V: TRBV6-5; J: TRBJ2-5; D: NA; DNA: TGTGCCAGCAGTTACTCGCGCAGATACCAAGAGACCCAGTACTTC; CDR3: CASSYSRRYQETQYF
size: NA; V: TRBV29-1; J: TRBJ2-1; D: NA; DNA: TGCAGCGTGAGGGGAGTCTCCTACAATGAGCAGTTCTTC; CDR3: CSVRGVSYNEQFF
size: NA; V: TRBV28; J: TRBJ2-7; D: TRBD1; DNA: TGTGCCAGCAGTTTCGGACAGGTCATCCCCTACGAGCAGTACTTC; CDR3: CASSFGQVIPYEQYF
size: NA; V: TRBV7-8; J: TRBJ1-6; D: NA; DNA: TGTGCCAGCACCCGTACAGCGGGAAGCTCCTATAATTCACCCCTCCACTTT; CDR3: CASTRTAGSSYNSPLHF
size: once; V: TRBV20-1; J: TRBJ2-3; D: NA; DNA: TGCAGTGCTAGAGTAGGAGGTACGCAGTATTTT; CDR3: CSARVGGTQYF
size: few; V: TRBV30; J: TRBJ1-1; D: TRBD1; DNA: TGTGCCTGGAGTACCGGGACAGGGAACACTGAAGCTTTCTTT; CDR3: CAWSTGTGNTEAFF
size: NA; V: TRBV5-5; J: TRBJ1-5; D: TRBD1; DNA: TGTGCCAGCAGTCACCGGGACAGCGCGGCCGGCGGAAGCAATCAGCCCCAGCATTTT; CDR3: CASSHRDSAAGGSNQPQHF
size: NA; V: TRBV6-5; J: TRBJ1-1; D: NA; DNA: TGTGCCAGCAGACTCACGACGGGAAACACTGAAGCTTTCTTT; CDR3: CASRLTTGNTEAFF
size: NA; V: TRBV19; J: TRBJ2-4; D: NA; DNA: TGTGCCAGTAGTATTGACAGCCGAATGCGGGGAAACATTCAGTACTTC; CDR3: CASSIDSRMRGNIQYF
size: NA; V: TRBV4-3; J: TRBJ2-7; D: NA; DNA: TGCGCCAGCAGCCAAGAATGGGAACGGCACGAGCAGTACTTC; CDR3: CASSQEWERHEQYF
size: NA; V: TRBV7-2; J: TRBJ2-7; D: NA; DNA: TGTGCCAGCAGCTCCTCCCCCTCCTACGAGCAGTACTTC; CDR3: CASSSSPSYEQYF
size: NA; V: TRBV13; J: TRBJ2-3; D: NA; DNA: TGTGCCAGCAGCTTAGAGTCGGGGCGCCCCACAGATACGCAGTATTTT; CDR3: CASSLESGRPTDTQYF
size: NA; V: TRBV25-1; J: TRBJ2-1; D: NA; DNA: TGTGCCAGCAGTGAATCCGTTGAGCAGTTCTTC; CDR3: CASSESVEQFF